This TCR beta chain was recorded in a study of CD8 T cells in Susac syndrome. The authors carried out high-throughput sequencing of TCR beta. They applied it to CD8+ and CD4+ T cells obtained from blood. Isolation of CD8+ and CD4+ T cells was performed negatively, whereas enrichment of TEMRA cells was done by FACS. V was shortened by 3 bases and J by 2 bases, with 13 bases between the two germline ends. The CDR3 totals 15 residues. As concerns this clonotype: What it recognizes is unknown.

Study-wide findings and caveats: The study conceded that relatively few individuals underwent its TCR sequencing and HLA analysis.

Random hexamers were used to reverse transcribe an amount of about 0.45 to 1 ug RNA. Across 54 Vbeta and 13 Jbeta, immunoSEQ multiplex PCR amplified TCR beta CDR3. One entry per CDR3 protein results from TCRdb running MiXCR on the immunoSEQ multiplex PCR reads. The repertoire includes over 150,000 distinct CDR3 sequences, 90% to 95% of them detected once, and 0.093% sits in the top ten. The sequencing sample was made of CD4+ T cells from PBMCs. This TCR was sampled from a human donor with multiple sclerosis. The chain employs TRBV12-3 or TRBV12-4 and TRBJ2-5, with no clear D. The chain's CDR3 is CASSFRVPRQETQYF. CDR3 coding DNA: TGTGCCAGCAGTTTCCGGGTTCCGAGGCAAGAGACCCAGTACTTC.